This T cell receptor beta chain was profiled in a study of memory CD4+ T cells and cytomegalovirus serostatus. Single viable CD3+CD4+CD8-CD45RO+ cells were sorted as the memory CD4+ T cells. In the authors' workflow: Out-of-frame sequences were removed, leaving 2,204,828 distinct TCRbeta sequences. TCRdb's copy holds only in-frame clones and misses some; the assay was immunoSEQ multiplex PCR. Clone size and the V and J calls come from that table; the DNA yielded D and trimming. The data contain approximately 60,000 clones, about 70% of them seen just once; the ten biggest clones take up approximately 2.6%. V dropped 3 bases and J dropped 7 bases, with 12 bases sitting between them. Looked up from germline, CDR1 is MDHEN and CDR2 is SYDVKM. The CDR3 runs to 14 residues.

Input material: memory CD4+ T cells from blood. The J gene is TRBJ1-4, the V gene TRBV28; D not certain. The sequence was obtained from an adult in good health and CMV-seropositive. This chain's CDR3 is CASSFGSNGEKLFF. CDR3 coding DNA: TGTGCCAGCAGTTTTGGGTCCAATGGTGAAAAACTGTTTTTT.